This T cell receptor beta chain originates from a study of monozygotic twins with inflammatory bowel disease. Following a re-call of the 5' RACE reads, TCRdb has one entry per CDR3 protein and lacks DNA. Here the sample table reports around 210,000 distinct CDR3 sequences. From whole blood, total RNA was isolated without any sorting of T cells. The germline V gene encodes CDR1 SGHVS and CDR2 FNYEAQ. The CDR3 runs to 13 residues. This sequence joins TRBV7-6 and TRBJ1-1. The specimen was blood. This TCR came from a human donor with ulcerative colitis or Crohn's disease, or a healthy co-twin of an affected twin (not recorded which). CDR3 sequence reads: CASSFSGTTEAFF.